The 6 T cell receptor beta chains below all came from one sample that was sequenced in a study of beta chain features in type 1 diabetes. Points from the study as a whole: Shortening of TCRB CDR3s, moderate but significant, appeared in all four CD4+ subsets of Type 1 diabetes patients.

These receptors have no known antigen. The sequenced template was cDNA made from the entire isolated RNA. Here immunoSEQ multiplex PCR was the method, and the copy in TCRdb shows in-frame clones only, minus some. Of hundreds of thousands of clones listed, around 15% were seen once; the top ten hold 0.03% to 0.04%. Sequencing was performed on naive CD4+ T cells from blood. Receptors originate from a man younger than 35 with type 1 diabetes.

This clone has a handful of counts. This chain links TRBV28 with TRBJ2-1; no firm D call. The length of the CDR3 is 13 residues. Trimming pared 2 bases from V and 9 bases from J, leaving 11 bases between. CDR1 and CDR2 from the germline V gene are MDHEN and SYDVKM. CDR3: CASSLEFRSEQFF. The CDR3 coding sequence is TGTGCCAGCAGTTTAGAATTCAGGTCTGAGCAGTTCTTC.

The chain employs TRBV28 and TRBJ1-1; D not resolved. Germline lookup yields CDR1 MDHEN and CDR2 SYDVKM. This CDR3 spans 13 amino acids. Deletions cut 6 bases from V and 1 base from J, with 9 bases between. The CDR3 nucleotides are TGTGCCAGCAGCCAGATTCCGAACACTGAAGCTTTCTTT. Protein sequence: CASSQIPNTEAFF.

The genes are TRBV30 and TRBJ1-4, with D unclear. Germline V gene sequence: CDR1 GTSNPN, CDR2 SVGIG (reference sequence). V dropped 4 bases and J dropped 3 bases, with 18 bases sitting between them. There are 16 residues in the CDR3. CDR3 DNA: TGTGCCTGGAACCGGGTCCGCTTCAGTGCTAATGAAAAACTGTTTTTT. It yields the protein CAWNRVRFSANEKLFF.

J is TRBJ2-7 and V is TRBV11-2, with 13 nucleotides matching TRBD2. V shed 5 bases and J 4 bases; nucleotides not matched to a gene: 5. The germline gives CDR1 SGHAT, CDR2 FQNNGV. This CDR3 is built from 15 residues. CDR3 sequence (DNA): TGTGCCAGCAGCCCTCAACTAGCGGGAGGGTACGAGCAGTACTTC. Its protein product is CASSPQLAGGYEQYF.

There are a few counts of this clone. The identical CDR3 is also encoded by other nucleotide sequences in the sample. The chain joins TRBV30 to TRBJ2-1; D call uncertain. V was clipped by 0 bases and J by 7 bases, with 7 bases between them. In germline, CDR1 is GTSNPN, CDR2 SVGIG (reference sequence). This CDR3 comprises 12 residues. CDR3 in amino acids: CAWSVRGNEQFF. CDR3 sequence (DNA): TGTGCCTGGAGTGTACGAGGAAATGAGCAGTTCTTC.

This chain joins TRBV9 and TRBJ1-4; 7 positions match TRBD1. Per germline, CDR1 SGDLS and CDR2 YYNGEE. This CDR3 has 16 amino acids. The V segment lost 0 bases and the J segment 2 bases; nucleotides outside the gene matches: 4. CDR3: CASSVGQGRTNEKLFF. The CDR3 DNA sequence: TGTGCCAGCAGCGTAGGACAGGGCAGGACTAATGAAAAACTGTTTTTT.